This TCR beta chain was observed in a study of T cells in tumors after PD-1 blockade. Whole-study context: No patient had prior checkpoint blockade, systemic immunosuppression, or radiotherapy within 4 weeks. A subset received ongoing vismodegib 150 mg daily alongside anti-PD-1 therapy.

The V gene lost 5 bases and the J gene lost 5 bases, with 13 bases spanning the gap. The CDR3 has 13 amino acids. Germline V gene sequence: CDR1 SNHLY, CDR2 FYNNEI. The repertoire was sequenced with immunoSEQ multiplex PCR; TCRdb's copy has only in-frame clones and lacks some. The table records tens of thousands of clones, about 77% of them present only once. This receptor was obtained from a human donor with basal cell carcinoma. This sequence joins TRBV2 and TRBJ2-7; D is ambiguous. The material was PBMCs, obtained before anti-PD-1 treatment. DNA for the CDR3: TGTGCCAGCAGTCCTCCTCCCCCCAACGAGCAGTACTTC. The encoded protein is CASSPPPPNEQYF.